One T cell receptor (beta chain) is described in this entry. The trim removed 3 bases at V and 6 bases at J, leaving 6 bases unmatched. Germline lookup yields CDR1 SQVTM and CDR2 ANQGSEA. This CDR3 is 14 amino acids long. Next came a second PCR, run for about 7 to 12 cycles, which used a sample-barcoded 5' primer along with a J-beta primer mix. MiXCR was run by TCRdb on the 5' RACE reads, yielding one entry per CDR3 protein. Here the sample spans approximately 800,000 distinct CDR3 sequences, around a quarter being singletons. The data belong to a study of blood T cells in healthy people across ages. The same sample was also studied in work on T cells of mothers and their children.

Sequenced sample: blood. This receptor was taken from a boy under 18 in good health. The chain carries TRBV29-1 and TRBJ2-2; 8 positions match TRBD2. CDR3 amino acids: CSVEAGRASGELFF. In DNA form, the CDR3 reads TGCAGCGTTGAGGCCGGGAGGGCCTCCGGGGAGCTGTTTTTT.